This T cell receptor (beta chain) is drawn from a study of CD8 T cells in ankylosing spondylitis. Study-wide results and caveats: Prior literature has documented some motif variants in synovial fluid and blood from reactive arthritis. It appeared that ankylosing spondylitis blood was characterized by a TCR beta motif of several highly homologous variants.

Trimming shortened V by 0 bases and J by 0 bases, and 7 bases separated the two germline ends. Per the germline V gene, CDR1 is ENHRY and CDR2 is SYGVKD. This CDR3 contains 15 residues. Concerning this clonotype: What it binds is not known.

Scientists made TCR beta libraries using quantitative 5'-RACE with molecular barcodes. TCRdb ran MiXCR on the 5' RACE reads and lists one entry per CDR3 protein. The sample has about 390,000 distinct CDR3 sequences, about 20% seen once. The chain combines TRBV10-3 with TRBJ2-3, with D tentatively TRBD2 (5 bases). The receptor's source is a male donor with ankylosing spondylitis. The specimen sequenced was blood, either unsorted or a sorted T cell fraction (not recorded which). The CDR3 DNA reads TGTGCCATCAGTGAGTCTGGACTTAGCACAGATACGCAGTATTTT. It is translated as CAISESGLSTDTQYF.